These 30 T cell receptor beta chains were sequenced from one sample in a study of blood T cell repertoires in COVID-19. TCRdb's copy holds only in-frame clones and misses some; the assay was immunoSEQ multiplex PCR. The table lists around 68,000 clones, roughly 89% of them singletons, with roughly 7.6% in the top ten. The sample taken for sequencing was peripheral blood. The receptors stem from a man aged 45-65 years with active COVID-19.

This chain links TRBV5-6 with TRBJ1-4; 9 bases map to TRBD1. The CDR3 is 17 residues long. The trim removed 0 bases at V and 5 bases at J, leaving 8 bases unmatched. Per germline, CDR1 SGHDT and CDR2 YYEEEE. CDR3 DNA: TGTGCCAGCAGCTTGGCCGGGTGGGACAGGGAAAATGAAAAACTGTTTTTT. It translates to CASSLAGWDRENEKLFF.

CDR3 in DNA: TGTGCCAGCGCCTTAAATCGGGGAGATTATGGCTACACCTTC. Protein product: CASALNRGDYGYTF. The chain couples TRBV18 to TRBJ1-2; D unclear. Trimming removed 8 bases at V and 5 bases at J, with 18 bases between. The CDR3 totals 14 residues. Per the germline V gene, CDR1 is KGHSH and CDR2 is LQKENI.

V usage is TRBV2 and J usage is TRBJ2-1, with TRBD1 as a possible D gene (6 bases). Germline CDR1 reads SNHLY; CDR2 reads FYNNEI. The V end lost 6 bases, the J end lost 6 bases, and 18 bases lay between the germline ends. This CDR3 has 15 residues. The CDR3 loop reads CASSYDRSQTNEQFF. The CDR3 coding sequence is TGTGCCAGCAGCTACGACAGGTCCCAAACCAATGAGCAGTTCTTC.

The CDR3 protein is CASSLSGASGGYEQFF. The CDR3 nucleotides read TGTGCCAGCAGCTTAAGCGGGGCTAGCGGGGGCTATGAGCAGTTCTTC. The gene calls are TRBV7-3 and TRBJ2-1; 10 nucleotides agree with TRBD2. This CDR3 spans 16 amino acids. In germline, CDR1 is SGHTA, CDR2 FQGTGA. Trimming at V came to 1 base and at J to 8 bases, leaving 8 bases not matched to a gene.

The CDR3 bases are TGTGCCAGCAGCGTAGGGGACAGCGGGCCTCAGCCCCAGCATTTT. Translation: CASSVGDSGPQPQHF. J is TRBJ1-5 and V is TRBV9; 7 bases match TRBD1. Germline CDR1 SGDLS, CDR2 YYNGEE. J was trimmed by 6 bases and V by 0 bases; bases with no gene match: 6. The CDR3 spans 15 residues.

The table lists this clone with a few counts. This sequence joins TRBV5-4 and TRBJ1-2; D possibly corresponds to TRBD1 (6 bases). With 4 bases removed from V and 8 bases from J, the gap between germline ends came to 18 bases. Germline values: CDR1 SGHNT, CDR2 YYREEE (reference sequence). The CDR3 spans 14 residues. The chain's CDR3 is CASSPGQYNGGYTF. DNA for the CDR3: TGTGCCAGCAGCCCTGGACAGTATAACGGAGGCTACACCTTC.

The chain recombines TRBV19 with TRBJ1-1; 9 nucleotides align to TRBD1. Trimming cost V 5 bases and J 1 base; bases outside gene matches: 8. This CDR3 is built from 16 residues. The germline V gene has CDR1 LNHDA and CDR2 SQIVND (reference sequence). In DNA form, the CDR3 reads TGTGCCAGTAGTGACCCTACAGGGGGCTCGAACACTGAAGCTTTCTTT. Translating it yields CASSDPTGGSNTEAFF. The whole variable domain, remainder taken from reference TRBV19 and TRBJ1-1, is DGGITQSPKYLFRKEGQNVTLSCEQNLNHDAMYWYRQDPGQGLRLIYYSQIVNDFQKGDIAEGYSVSREKKESFPLTVTSAQKNPTAFYLCASSDPTGGSNTEAFFGQGTRLTVV.

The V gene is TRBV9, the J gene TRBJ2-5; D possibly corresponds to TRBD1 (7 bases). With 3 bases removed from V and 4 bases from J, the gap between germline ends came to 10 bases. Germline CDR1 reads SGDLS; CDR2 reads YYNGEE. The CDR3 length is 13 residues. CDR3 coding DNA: TGTGCCAGCAGCGGTCAGGGGGGAGAGACCCAGTACTTC. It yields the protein CASSGQGGETQYF.

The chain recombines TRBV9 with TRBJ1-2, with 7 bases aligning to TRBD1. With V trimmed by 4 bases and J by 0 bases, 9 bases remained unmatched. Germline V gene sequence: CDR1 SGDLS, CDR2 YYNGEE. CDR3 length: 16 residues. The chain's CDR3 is CASSPPGQLANYGYTF. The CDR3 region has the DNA TGTGCCAGCAGCCCCCCGGGACAGCTAGCTAACTATGGCTACACCTTC. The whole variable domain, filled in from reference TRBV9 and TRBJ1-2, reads DSGVTQTPKHLITATGQRVTLRCSPRSGDLSVYWYQQSLDQGLQFLIQYYNGEERAKGNILERFSAQQFPDLHSELNLSSLELGDSALYFCASSPPGQLANYGYTFGSGTRLTVV.

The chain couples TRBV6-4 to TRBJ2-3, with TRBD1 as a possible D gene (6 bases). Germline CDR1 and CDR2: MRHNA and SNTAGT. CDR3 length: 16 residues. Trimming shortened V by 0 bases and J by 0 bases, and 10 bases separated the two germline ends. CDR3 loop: CASSDSSGGSTDTQYF. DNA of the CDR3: TGTGCCAGCAGTGACTCGAGTGGGGGCAGCACAGATACGCAGTATTTT.

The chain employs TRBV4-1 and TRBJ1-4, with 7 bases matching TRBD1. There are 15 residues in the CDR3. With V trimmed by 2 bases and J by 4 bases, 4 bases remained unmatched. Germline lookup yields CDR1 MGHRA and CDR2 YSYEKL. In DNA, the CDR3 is TGCGCCAGCAGCCAAAACAGGGGTTATAATGAAAAACTGTTTTTT. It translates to CASSQNRGYNEKLFF.

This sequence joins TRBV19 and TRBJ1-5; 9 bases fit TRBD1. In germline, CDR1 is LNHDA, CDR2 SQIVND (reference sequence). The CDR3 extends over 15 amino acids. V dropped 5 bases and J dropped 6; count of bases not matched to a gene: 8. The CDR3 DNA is TGTGCCAGTAGTGCAACAGGGGGCGGGAGTCAGCCCCAGCATTTT. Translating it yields CASSATGGGSQPQHF.

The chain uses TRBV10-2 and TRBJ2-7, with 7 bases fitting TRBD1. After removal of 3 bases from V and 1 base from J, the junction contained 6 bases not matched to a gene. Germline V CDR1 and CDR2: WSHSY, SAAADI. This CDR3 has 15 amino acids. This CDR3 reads CASSDGTANSYEQYF. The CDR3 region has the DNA TGCGCCAGCAGTGACGGGACAGCAAATTCCTACGAGCAGTACTTC.

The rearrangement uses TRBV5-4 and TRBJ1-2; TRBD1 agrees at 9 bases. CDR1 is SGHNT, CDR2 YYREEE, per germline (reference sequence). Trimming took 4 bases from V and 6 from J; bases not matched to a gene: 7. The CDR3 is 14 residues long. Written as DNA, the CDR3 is TGTGCCAGCAGCACGGGACAGGGATCTGATGGCTACACCTTC. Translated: CASSTGQGSDGYTF. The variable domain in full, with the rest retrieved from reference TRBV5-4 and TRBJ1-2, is ETGVTQSPTHLIKTRGQQVTLRCSSQSGHNTVSWYQQALGQGPQFIFQYYREEENGRGNFPPRFSGLQFPNYSSELNVNALELDDSALYLCASSTGQGSDGYTFGSGTRLTVV.

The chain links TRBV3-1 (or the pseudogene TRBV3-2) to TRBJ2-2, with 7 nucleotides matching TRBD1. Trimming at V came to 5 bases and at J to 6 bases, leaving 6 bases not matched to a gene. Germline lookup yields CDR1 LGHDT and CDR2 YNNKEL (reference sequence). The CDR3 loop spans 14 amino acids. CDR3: CASSLGQFSGELFF. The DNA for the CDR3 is TGTGCCAGCAGCTTGGGACAGTTCTCCGGGGAGCTGTTTTTT.

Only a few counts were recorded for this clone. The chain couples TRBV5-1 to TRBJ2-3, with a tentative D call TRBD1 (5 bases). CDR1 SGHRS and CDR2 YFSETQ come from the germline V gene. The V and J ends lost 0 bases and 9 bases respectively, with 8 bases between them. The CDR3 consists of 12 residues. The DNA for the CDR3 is TGCGCCAGCAGCTTGGAGGGGTCCACGCAGTATTTT. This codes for CASSLEGSTQYF. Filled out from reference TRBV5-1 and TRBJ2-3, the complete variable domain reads KAGVTQTPRYLIKTRGQQVTLSCSPISGHRSVSWYQQTPGQGLQFLFEYFSETQRNKGNFPGRFSGRQFSNSRSEMNVSTLELGDSALYLCASSLEGSTQYFGPGTRLTVL.

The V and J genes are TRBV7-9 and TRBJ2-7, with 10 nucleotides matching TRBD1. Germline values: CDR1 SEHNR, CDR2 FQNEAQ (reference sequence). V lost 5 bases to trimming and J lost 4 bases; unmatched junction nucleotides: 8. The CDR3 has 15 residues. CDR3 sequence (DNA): TGTGCCAGCAGCCCCGGACAGGGGGGGGTATACGAGCAGTACTTC. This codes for CASSPGQGGVYEQYF. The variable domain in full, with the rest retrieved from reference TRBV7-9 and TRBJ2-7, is DTGVSQNPRHKITKRGQNVTFRCDPISEHNRLYWYRQTLGQGPEFLTYFQNEAQLEKSRLLSDRFSAERPKGSFSTLEIQRTEQGDSAMYLCASSPGQGGVYEQYFGPGTRLTVT.

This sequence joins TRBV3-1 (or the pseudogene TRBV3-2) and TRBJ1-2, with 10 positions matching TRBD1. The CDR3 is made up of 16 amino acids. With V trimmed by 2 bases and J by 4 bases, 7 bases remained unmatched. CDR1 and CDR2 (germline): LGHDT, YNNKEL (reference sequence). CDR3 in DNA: TGTGCCAGCAGCCAATACGACAGGGGGCCCTCCTATGGCTACACCTTC. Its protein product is CASSQYDRGPSYGYTF.

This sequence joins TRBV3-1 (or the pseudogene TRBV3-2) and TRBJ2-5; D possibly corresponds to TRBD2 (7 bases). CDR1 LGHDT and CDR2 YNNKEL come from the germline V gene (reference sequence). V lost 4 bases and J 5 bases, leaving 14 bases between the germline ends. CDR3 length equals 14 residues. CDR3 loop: CASSRGGEWETQYF. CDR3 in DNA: TGTGCCAGCAGCCGAGGGGGGGAATGGGAGACCCAGTACTTC.

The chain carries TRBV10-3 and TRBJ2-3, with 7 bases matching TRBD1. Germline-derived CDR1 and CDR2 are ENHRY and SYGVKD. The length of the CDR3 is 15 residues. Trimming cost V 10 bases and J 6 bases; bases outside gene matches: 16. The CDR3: CASGAEPTGWDTQYF. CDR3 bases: TGTGCCAGCGGAGCTGAACCGACAGGGTGGGATACGCAGTATTTT.

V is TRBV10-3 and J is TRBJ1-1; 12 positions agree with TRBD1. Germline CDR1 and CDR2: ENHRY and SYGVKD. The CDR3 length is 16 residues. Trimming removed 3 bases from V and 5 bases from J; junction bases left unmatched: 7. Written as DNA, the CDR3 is TGTGCCATCAGTGAAACGGGACAGGGGGCGAAAACTGAAGCTTTCTTT. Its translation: CAISETGQGAKTEAFF.

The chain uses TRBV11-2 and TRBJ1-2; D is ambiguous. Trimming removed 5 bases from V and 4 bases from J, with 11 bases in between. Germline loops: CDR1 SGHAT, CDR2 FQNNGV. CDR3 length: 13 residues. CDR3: CASSTGSRYGYTF. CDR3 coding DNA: TGTGCCAGCAGCACGGGGAGCCGCTATGGCTACACCTTC.

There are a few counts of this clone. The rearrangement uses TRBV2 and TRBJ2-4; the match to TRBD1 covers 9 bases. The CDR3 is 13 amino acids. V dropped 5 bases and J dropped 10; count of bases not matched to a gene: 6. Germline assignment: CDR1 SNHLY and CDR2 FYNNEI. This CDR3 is CASSTRQGDIQYF. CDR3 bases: TGTGCCAGCAGTACCCGACAGGGGGATATTCAGTACTTC.

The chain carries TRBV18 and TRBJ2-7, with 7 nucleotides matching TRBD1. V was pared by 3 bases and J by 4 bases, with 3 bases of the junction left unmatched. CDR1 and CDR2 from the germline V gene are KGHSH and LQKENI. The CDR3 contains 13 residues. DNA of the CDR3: TGTGCCAGCTCACCGGGACAGCTTTACGAGCAGTACTTC. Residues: CASSPGQLYEQYF. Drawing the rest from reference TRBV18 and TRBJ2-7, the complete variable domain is NAGVMQNPRHLVRRRGQEARLRCSPMKGHSHVYWYRQLPEEGLKFMVYLQKENIIDESGMPKERFSAEFPKEGPSILRIQQVVRGDSAAYFCASSPGQLYEQYFGPGTRLTVT.

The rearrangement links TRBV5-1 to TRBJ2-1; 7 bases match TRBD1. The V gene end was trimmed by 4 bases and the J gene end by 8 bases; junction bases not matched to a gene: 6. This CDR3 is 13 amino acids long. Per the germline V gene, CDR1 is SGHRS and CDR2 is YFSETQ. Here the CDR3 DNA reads TGCGCCAGCAGCGTACAGGGGATCGATGAGCAGTTCTTC. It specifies CASSVQGIDEQFF. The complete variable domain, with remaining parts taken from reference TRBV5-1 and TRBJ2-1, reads KAGVTQTPRYLIKTRGQQVTLSCSPISGHRSVSWYQQTPGQGLQFLFEYFSETQRNKGNFPGRFSGRQFSNSRSEMNVSTLELGDSALYLCASSVQGIDEQFFGPGTRLTVL.

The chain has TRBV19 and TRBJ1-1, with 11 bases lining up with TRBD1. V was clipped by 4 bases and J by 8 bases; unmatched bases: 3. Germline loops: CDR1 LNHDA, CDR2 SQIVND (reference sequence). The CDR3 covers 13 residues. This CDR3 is CASSTRDRGEAFF. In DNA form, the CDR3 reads TGTGCCAGTAGTACCCGGGACAGGGGGGAAGCTTTCTTT.

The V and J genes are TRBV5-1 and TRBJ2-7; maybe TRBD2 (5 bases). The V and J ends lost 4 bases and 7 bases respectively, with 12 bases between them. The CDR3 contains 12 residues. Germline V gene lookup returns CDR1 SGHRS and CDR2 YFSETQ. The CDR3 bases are TGCGCCAGCAGCCCCAGGACTGGAGAGCAGTACTTC. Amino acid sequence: CASSPRTGEQYF.

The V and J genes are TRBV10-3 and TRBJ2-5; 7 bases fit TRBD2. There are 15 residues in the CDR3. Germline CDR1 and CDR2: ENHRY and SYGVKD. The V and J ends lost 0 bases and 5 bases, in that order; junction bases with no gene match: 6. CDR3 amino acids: CAISESAGVGETQYF. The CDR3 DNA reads TGTGCCATCAGTGAGTCGGCGGGGGTGGGGGAGACCCAGTACTTC.

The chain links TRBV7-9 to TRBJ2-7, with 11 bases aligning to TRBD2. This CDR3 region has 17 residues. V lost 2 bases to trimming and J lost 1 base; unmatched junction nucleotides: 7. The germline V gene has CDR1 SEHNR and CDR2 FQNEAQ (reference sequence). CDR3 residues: CASSLRPGLAESYEQYF. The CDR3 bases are TGTGCCAGCAGCTTAAGACCGGGACTAGCGGAATCCTACGAGCAGTACTTC.

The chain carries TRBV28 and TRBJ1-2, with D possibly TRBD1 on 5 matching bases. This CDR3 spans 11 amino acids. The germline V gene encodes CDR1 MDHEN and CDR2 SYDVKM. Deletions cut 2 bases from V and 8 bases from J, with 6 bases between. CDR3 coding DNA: TGTGCCAGCAGTTTAAACAGGGGCTACACCTTC. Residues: CASSLNRGYTF.